This TCR beta chain is from a study of cytomegalovirus exposure and HLA in healthy donors. The CDR3 covers 15 residues. Trimming at V came to 0 bases and at J to 7 bases, leaving 7 bases not matched to a gene. The germline V gene encodes CDR1 SGHRS and CDR2 YFSETQ. PCR amplification relied on 60 Vbeta primers (plus 13 Jbeta primers). Sequencing was performed with immunoSEQ multiplex PCR; in TCRdb, only in-frame clones are kept and a portion is missing. The sample has about 170,000 clones, less than 80% seen once. A few counts support this clone. The source material was PBMCs. The clonotype originates from a man in his forties in good health and CMV-seronegative. The chain couples TRBV5-1 to TRBJ1-1; TRBD1 matches at 9 bases. The CDR3 loop is CASSLGGTGKGEAFF. In nucleotides, the CDR3 is TGCGCCAGCAGCTTGGGGGGGACAGGGAAGGGTGAAGCTTTCTTT.